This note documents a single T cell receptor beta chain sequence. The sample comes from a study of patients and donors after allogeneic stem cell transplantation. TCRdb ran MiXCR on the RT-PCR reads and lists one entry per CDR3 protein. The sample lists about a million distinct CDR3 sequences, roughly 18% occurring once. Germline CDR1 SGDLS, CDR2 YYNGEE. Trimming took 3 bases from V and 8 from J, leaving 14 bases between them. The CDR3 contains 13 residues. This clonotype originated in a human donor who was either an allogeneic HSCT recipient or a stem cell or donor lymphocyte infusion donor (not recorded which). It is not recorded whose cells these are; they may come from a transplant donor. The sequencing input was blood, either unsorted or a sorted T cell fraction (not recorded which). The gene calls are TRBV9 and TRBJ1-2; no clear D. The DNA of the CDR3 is TGTGCCAGCAGCGCGCTCCGGTTGGAGGGCTACACCTTC. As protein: CASSALRLEGYTF. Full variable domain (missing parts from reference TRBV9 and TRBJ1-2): DSGVTQTPKHLITATGQRVTLRCSPRSGDLSVYWYQQSLDQGLQFLIQYYNGEERAKGNILERFSAQQFPDLHSELNLSSLELGDSALYFCASSALRLEGYTFGSGTRLTVV.